The rows below give T cell receptor beta chains drawn from one sample of a study of early T cells in non-severe SARS-CoV-2 infection. TCRdb redid the calling of the 5' RACE reads with MiXCR, one entry per CDR3 protein. The sample has 56,000 or so distinct CDR3 sequences; about 10% are singletons. The specimen was whole blood. These receptor sequences come from an adult who was a healthcare worker with PCR-confirmed SARS-CoV-2 infection or an uninfected control (not recorded which). CDR3s include the opening cysteine and the closing phenylalanine or tryptophan. D genes are given only for firm matches. Clone size, where shown, is once, few, many, or a class for clones that have expanded.

V gene	D gene	clone size	J gene	CDR3 DNA	CDR3 protein
TRBV29-1	-	few	TRBJ2-7	TGCAGCGTTGTGGGGGAGGACCTCTTCTTCACCTACGAGCAGTACTTC	CSVVGEDLFFTYEQYF
TRBV11-2	-	many	TRBJ1-1	TGTGCCAGCAGCTTAGGCTACGGGGGGCGTTTGACTGAAGCTTTCTTT	CASSLGYGGRLTEAFF
TRBV12-3/TRBV12-4	-	-	TRBJ2-1	TGTGCCAGCAGTCTGGCCCGGTTGGGGCCGGGTGAGCAGTTCTTC	CASSLARLGPGEQFF
TRBV12-3/TRBV12-4	-	many	TRBJ2-3	TGTGCCAGCAGTTTAACAGGTGACCTCATCCTATCCACAGATACGCAGTATTTT	CASSLTGDLILSTDTQYF
TRBV13	-	many	TRBJ1-3	TGTGCCAGCAGCTTAGAGGTGACATCTTACTCTGGAAACACCATATATTTT	CASSLEVTSYSGNTIYF
TRBV12-3/TRBV12-4	-	many	TRBJ2-7	TGTGCCAGCAGTTCCCGGAGGGGGAGCTCCTACGAGCAGTACTTC	CASSSRRGSSYEQYF
TRBV5-5	TRBD2	many	TRBJ2-5	TGTGCCAGCAGCGCGGGGGGCCGCAGGCAAGAGACCCAGTACTTC	CASSAGGRRQETQYF
TRBV5-1	-	-	TRBJ1-6	TGCGCCAGCAGCCCCTTAAAGGATTCACCCCTCCACTTT	CASSPLKDSPLHF
TRBV2	TRBD1	-	TRBJ1-1	TGTGCCAGCTCAGAGAGGAGGGGGCAGGGGACTGAAGCTTTCTTT	CASSERRGQGTEAFF
TRBV29-1	-	-	TRBJ2-5	TGCAGCTTACGACAGGTTTACGAAGAGACCCAGTACTTC	CSLRQVYEETQYF
TRBV4-1	-	few	TRBJ1-6	TGCGCCAGCGGTTACACGGGGTCCGGGGGTTCACCCCTCCACTTT	CASGYTGSGGSPLHF
TRBV11-1	TRBD2	-	TRBJ2-3	TGTGCCAGCAGCATCCTTCGGACTAGCGGTACTAGCACAGATACGCAGTATTTT	CASSILRTSGTSTDTQYF
TRBV9	-	-	TRBJ1-1	TGTGCCAGCAGCTCAGGAGGGGACTGGAACACTGAAGCTTTCTTT	CASSSGGDWNTEAFF
TRBV7-2	TRBD1	few	TRBJ1-2	TGTGCCAGCAGCTTGACAGGGGGCTATGGCTACACCTTC	CASSLTGGYGYTF
TRBV6-6	-	many	TRBJ2-7	TGTGCCAGCAGTTCCAGTACCTACGAGCAGTACTTC	CASSSSTYEQYF
TRBV12-3/TRBV12-4	-	-	TRBJ2-1	TGTGCCAGCAGACTTAGTAGTTCTGAGCAGTTCTTC	CASRLSSSEQFF
TRBV7-9	TRBD2	many	TRBJ2-1	TGTGCCAGCAGCTTATTTTCGGGACTAGCGGGAGTTGGTAATGAGCAGTTCTTC	CASSLFSGLAGVGNEQFF
TRBV5-1	-	many	TRBJ2-7	TGCGCCAGCAGCTTGCGGGATGCCTACGAGCAGTACTTC	CASSLRDAYEQYF
TRBV30	-	many	TRBJ1-3	TGTGCCTGGAGTGTACTGAGAAACACCATATATTTT	CAWSVLRNTIYF
TRBV7-8	-	few	TRBJ2-7	TGTGCCAGCACCGTCGGCCTAGCGCCAACCTACGAGCAGTACTTC	CASTVGLAPTYEQYF
TRBV20-1	-	many	TRBJ2-5	TGCAGTGCTAGAGGGACAGACCAAGAGACCCAGTACTTC	CSARGTDQETQYF
TRBV5-4	-	many	TRBJ1-5	TGTGCCAGCAGCCTGGAACCTTTGAGCAATCAGCCCCAGCATTTT	CASSLEPLSNQPQHF
TRBV18	-	few	TRBJ1-1	TGTGCCAGCTCGAGGAGCATGAACACTGAAGCTTTCTTT	CASSRSMNTEAFF
TRBV12-3/TRBV12-4	-	-	TRBJ1-1	TGTGCCAGCAGCCCCTGGTCCTTGAACACTGAAGCTTTCTTT	CASSPWSLNTEAFF
TRBV7-3	TRBD2	-	TRBJ2-5	TGTGCCAGCAGCCTAAACCCACTAGATAAGCGGGGCCAAGAGACCCAGTACTTC	CASSLNPLDKRGQETQYF
TRBV20-1	TRBD2	many	TRBJ2-5	TGCAGTGTCTTCGGGGGGGACGCAGGGACCCAGTACTTC	CSVFGGDAGTQYF
TRBV7-2	TRBD2	few	TRBJ2-3	TGTGCCAGCAGCTTACCGCTTAGCGGGATAAGCACAGATACGCAGTATTTT	CASSLPLSGISTDTQYF
TRBV27	-	many	TRBJ2-7	TGTGCCAGCTCATGGGGCACCCTCTACGAGCAGTACTTC	CASSWGTLYEQYF
TRBV5-1	-	once	TRBJ2-7	TGCGCCAGCAGGGTAAGCGGCAGTCCCTACGAGCAGTACTTC	CASRVSGSPYEQYF
TRBV5-1	-	-	TRBJ2-5	TGCGCCAGCAGCTTGACTAGCATATACCAAGAGACCCAGTACTTC	CASSLTSIYQETQYF
TRBV11-1	-	few	TRBJ1-1	TGTGCCAGCAGCTATAGACACACTGAAGCTTTCTTT	CASSYRHTEAFF
TRBV20-1	-	few	TRBJ1-2	TGCAGTGCTAGAGATCAAGAAAAGGGGGAGGCGTATGGCTACACCTTC	CSARDQEKGEAYGYTF
TRBV5-4	TRBD1	many	TRBJ2-1	TGTGCCAGCAGCTTGGAGGTTAGGACAGGTTCCTACAATGAGCAGTTCTTC	CASSLEVRTGSYNEQFF
TRBV18	TRBD2	-	TRBJ2-7	TGTGCCAGCTCACCAGGGACTAGAGGAGCCTACGAGCAGTACTTC	CASSPGTRGAYEQYF
TRBV7-9	TRBD2	few	TRBJ2-3	TGTGCCAGCGAGACTAGCGGGATACCAGATACGCAGTATTTT	CASETSGIPDTQYF
TRBV6-1	-	few	TRBJ2-2	TGTGCCAGCAGTGTCACGACAGCCGCGAACACCGGGGAGCTGTTTTTT	CASSVTTAANTGELFF
TRBV6-6	TRBD1	many	TRBJ2-7	TGTGCCAGCAGTCCCACCCGGACAGGGGGGAACTACGAGCAGTACTTC	CASSPTRTGGNYEQYF
TRBV9	-	-	TRBJ2-5	TGTGCCAGCAGCGTAACCCCCAGCGCCGAGACCATCCAAGAGACCCAGTACTTC	CASSVTPSAETIQETQYF
TRBV12-3/TRBV12-4	-	-	TRBJ1-3	TGTGCCAGCAATTTTGACCTCTCTGGAAACACCATATATTTT	CASNFDLSGNTIYF
TRBV15	TRBD1	few	TRBJ2-7	TGTGCCACCAGCAGAGCGGGACAGGGGTACGAGCAGTACTTC	CATSRAGQGYEQYF
TRBV5-1	-	-	TRBJ2-1	TGCGCCAGCAGCTTGGACCGGACAAATGCGTTCTTC	CASSLDRTNAFF
TRBV29-1	-	-	TRBJ2-3	TGCAGCGTTGACGGCTACCGAGATACGCAGTATTTT	CSVDGYRDTQYF
TRBV19	-	many	TRBJ2-1	TGTGCCAGTAGTGCCCTTTTATACAATGAGCAGTTCTTC	CASSALLYNEQFF
TRBV7-8	TRBD2	many	TRBJ2-1	TGTGCCAGCAGCTTAGTCGGGACTAGCGGGAAGATTTACAATGAGCAGTTCTTC	CASSLVGTSGKIYNEQFF
TRBV3-1	-	few	TRBJ2-1	TGTGCCAGCAGCCAGAGTAGGGCGCTCGGATGGAATGAGCAGTTCTTC	CASSQSRALGWNEQFF
TRBV5-1	TRBD1	-	TRBJ2-4	TGCGCCAGCAGCTTGACAGGGACAGGCCACAAAAACATTCAGTACTTC	CASSLTGTGHKNIQYF
TRBV3-1	TRBD2	few	TRBJ2-1	TGTGCCAGCAGCCAAAGTGGTAGCGGGAGGGCCAATGAGCAGTTCTTC	CASSQSGSGRANEQFF
TRBV12-3/TRBV12-4	TRBD2	many	TRBJ2-5	TGTGCCAGCAACCACAGGACTAGCGACAAAGAGACCCAGTACTTC	CASNHRTSDKETQYF
TRBV6-5	-	few	TRBJ2-7	TGTGCCAGCAGTTGGGAGGTCGAGGGGGAGCAGTACTTC	CASSWEVEGEQYF
TRBV7-9	TRBD2	-	TRBJ2-7	TGTGCCAGCAGCTTAGCGTATAGCGGGGCCTACGAGCAGTACTTC	CASSLAYSGAYEQYF
TRBV5-1	-	-	TRBJ2-1	TGCGCCAGCAGCTTGACCCCGAGCTCCTACAATGAGCAGTTCTTC	CASSLTPSSYNEQFF
TRBV20-1	TRBD2	few	TRBJ2-1	TGCAGTGCAAGTAGCGGGAGGAGCTCCTACAATGAGCAGTTCTTC	CSASSGRSSYNEQFF
TRBV19	TRBD1	many	TRBJ2-7	TGTGCCAGTAGTAATGGACAGGGTGTCTACGAGCAGTACTTC	CASSNGQGVYEQYF
TRBV4-2	TRBD2	-	TRBJ2-7	TGTGCCAGCAGCCCAGACACTAGCGGGAGTGGACAGTACTTC	CASSPDTSGSGQYF
TRBV5-6	TRBD2	many	TRBJ2-5	TGTGCCAGCAGCTTCTATCCAGCGGGAGGGCGCGGGGAGACCCAGTACTTC	CASSFYPAGGRGETQYF
TRBV11-2	TRBD2	many	TRBJ2-3	TGTGCCAGCAGCAAGATAGCGGGAGGGTCGCCCGCAGATACGCAGTATTTT	CASSKIAGGSPADTQYF
TRBV9	-	many	TRBJ2-1	TGTGCCAGCAGCGTGGGCTCGCGGGTCGATGAGCAGTTCTTC	CASSVGSRVDEQFF